This is a list of T cell receptor beta chains from one sample in a study of blood T cell repertoires in COVID-19. The table came from immunoSEQ multiplex PCR; TCRdb's copy has only in-frame clones and leaves some out. This table holds a few hundred thousand clones, about 90% found once. Sequenced input: PBMCs or T cells enriched from blood (not recorded which). The receptors originated from a woman in her 30s who had recovered from COVID-19. CDR3s include the opening cysteine and the closing phenylalanine or tryptophan. Each record gives: clone size, J gene, D gene, V gene, CDR3 length, CDR3 protein, CDR3 DNA. The D gene is left open where the match is weak. Size values are once, few and many counts, or a class for expanded clones, and some rows have none.

>-|TRBJ2-7|TRBD1|TRBV19|15
CASSPRTGGTYEQYF
TGTGCCAGTAGTCCCAGGACAGGGGGGACCTACGAGCAGTACTTC
>-|TRBJ1-5|-|TRBV28|15
CASRGGGSRNQPQHF
TGTGCCAGCAGGGGTGGGGGCTCGCGCAATCAGCCCCAGCATTTT
>-|TRBJ2-5|-|TRBV6-2/TRBV6-3|16
CASSLSASAFGETQYF
TGTGCCAGCAGCCTCTCCGCTAGCGCTTTTGGAGAGACCCAGTACTTC
>-|TRBJ1-5|-|TRBV28|15
CASSLLDRGNQPQHF
TGTGCCAGCAGTCTATTGGACAGAGGCAATCAGCCCCAGCATTTT
>-|TRBJ1-6|-|TRBV27|15
CASSLWASSDSPLHF
TGTGCCAGCAGTTTATGGGCATCTTCGGATTCACCCCTCCACTTT
>-|TRBJ1-6|TRBD1|TRBV28|17
CASSVTYRGREDSPLHF
TGTGCCAGCAGTGTTACGTACAGGGGGCGGGAGGATTCACCCCTCCACTTT
>-|TRBJ1-4|TRBD1|TRBV29-1|12
CSVKGADEKLFF
TGCAGCGTGAAGGGGGCGGATGAAAAACTGTTTTTT
>-|TRBJ2-1|TRBD2|TRBV24-1|15
CATSVPGSGGLEQFF
TGTGCCACCAGTGTTCCAGGTAGCGGGGGGCTGGAGCAGTTCTTC
>once|TRBJ2-3|TRBD1|TRBV2|13
CAIRDRGTDTQYF
TGTGCCATCCGGGACAGAGGCACAGATACGCAGTATTTT
>-|TRBJ1-5|TRBD1|TRBV3-1/TRBV3-2|15
CASSQDTGGRQPQHF
TGTGCCAGCAGCCAAGATACAGGGGGGAGGCAGCCCCAGCATTTT
>once|TRBJ1-1|-|TRBV12-5|16
CASGWTGGSVNTEAFF
TGTGCTAGTGGGTGGACCGGGGGGTCCGTGAACACTGAAGCTTTCTTT
>-|TRBJ1-2|-|TRBV12-3/TRBV12-4|13
CASSSFGGDGYTF
TGTGCCAGCAGCTCCTTCGGAGGGGATGGCTACACCTTC
>few|TRBJ2-1|-|TRBV6-2/TRBV6-3|13
CASSRGLPTGQFF
TGTGCCAGCAGCAGGGGACTACCCACAGGGCAGTTCTTC
>-|TRBJ2-3|TRBD2|TRBV10-3|16
CAISRLRGALTDTQYF
TGTGCCATCAGCCGGCTGCGGGGGGCCCTCACAGATACGCAGTATTTT
>-|TRBJ2-7|-|TRBV9|15
CASSVGDWSSYEQYF
TGTGCCAGCAGCGTAGGGGACTGGAGCTCCTACGAGCAGTACTTC
>-|TRBJ2-2|-|TRBV6-2/TRBV6-3|14
CASSYPKNTGELFF
TGTGCCAGCAGTTACCCCAAGAACACCGGGGAGCTGTTTTTT
>few|TRBJ2-5|-|TRBV5-1|14
CASSLAGAQETQYF
TGCGCCAGCAGCCTGGCAGGGGCCCAAGAGACCCAGTACTTC
>-|TRBJ2-7|TRBD2|TRBV27|14
CASNRRDYLYEQYF
TGTGCCAGCAATCGCCGGGACTACCTCTACGAGCAGTACTTC
>-|TRBJ2-3|TRBD2|TRBV6-2/TRBV6-3|19
CASSYPGLAAASGGDTQYF
TGTGCCAGCAGTTATCCCGGACTAGCGGCCGCCTCCGGGGGAGATACGCAGTATTTT
>few|TRBJ1-2|TRBD1|TRBV13|14
CASSRDRENYGYTF
TGTGCCAGCAGCCGAGACAGGGAGAACTATGGCTACACCTTC
>-|TRBJ1-2|-|TRBV4-3|15
CASSQDARGGYGYTF
TGCGCCAGCAGCCAAGATGCCAGAGGTGGCTATGGCTACACCTTC
>-|TRBJ1-1|-|TRBV29-1|11
CSGGFSTEAFF
TGCAGTGGAGGGTTCTCCACTGAAGCTTTCTTT
>-|TRBJ2-7|-|TRBV7-9|14
CASSFTGNPYEQYF
TGTGCCAGCAGCTTTACAGGGAACCCCTACGAGCAGTACTTC
>-|TRBJ2-2|TRBD1|TRBV27|17
CASSLRASTGGTGELFF
TGTGCCAGCAGTTTAAGGGCCTCGACAGGGGGCACCGGGGAGCTGTTTTTT
>-|TRBJ1-6|-|TRBV2|14
CASSDRSFNSPLHF
TGTGCCAGCAGTGACAGATCTTTCAATTCACCCCTCCACTTT
>once|TRBJ1-3|-|TRBV19|14
CASSGSGSGNTIYF
TGTGCCAGTAGTGGATCGGGCTCTGGAAACACCATATATTTT
>-|TRBJ2-5|-|TRBV21-1|15
CASSKEGPSLETQYF
TGTGCCAGCAGCAAAGAAGGTCCTAGCTTGGAGACCCAGTACTTC